This T cell receptor (beta chain) emerged from a study of T cell repertoires in cytomegalovirus infection. V shed 0 bases and J shed 0 bases, with 9 bases lying between them. This CDR3 spans 15 amino acids. Germline CDR1 reads SGHDT; CDR2 reads YYEEEE. From the reads, TCRdb called clonotypes with MiXCR, one entry per CDR3 protein. The sample lists some 900,000 distinct CDR3 sequences; about 33% were seen once. The table lists this clonotype with a few counts. Its antigen is currently unknown. J is TRBJ1-1 and V is TRBV5-6; D might be TRBD1 (6 bases). The receptor's source is a human donor in good health (CMV status not recorded). Some clones in this sample may be carry-over from other donors' samples. The source was cultured CD8+ T cells from PBMCs, collected from culture after CMV antigen stimulation. In DNA, the CDR3 is TGTGCCAGCAGCTTGGCCGGGGACATGAACACTGAAGCTTTCTTT. Protein sequence: CASSLAGDMNTEAFF.